These 30 T cell receptor beta chains originate from one sample sequenced in a study of cytomegalovirus exposure and HLA in healthy donors. The PCR contained 60 Vbeta and 13 Jbeta primers. Clones were sequenced by immunoSEQ multiplex PCR, and TCRdb holds only the in-frame ones, with some missing. The sample records some 170,000 clones, 65% to 80% being singletons. Source material: PBMCs. Every receptor here comes from a woman aged 50 to 60 in good health and CMV-seropositive.

The chain has TRBV30 and TRBJ2-7, with D unresolved. The ends were cut back, 1 base at V and 3 bases at J, with 7 bases in the middle. Germline CDR1 reads GTSNPN; CDR2 reads SVGIG (reference sequence). The CDR3 covers 12 residues. The CDR3 loop is CAWSGSLYEQYF. The CDR3 region has the DNA TGTGCCTGGAGTGGCAGTCTCTACGAGCAGTACTTC.

This clone occurred a few times. The gene calls are TRBV5-4 and TRBJ1-2; 10 bases are shared with TRBD1. The CDR3 loop spans 17 amino acids. Germline CDR1 SGHNT, CDR2 YYREEE (reference sequence). J was trimmed by 3 bases and V by 5 bases; bases with no gene match: 13. CDR3 nucleotide sequence: TGTGCCAGCAGTCTACGACAGGGGGCGGTCCCCCACTATGGCTACACCTTC. It yields the protein CASSLRQGAVPHYGYTF.

This clone was seen only a few times. The chain couples TRBV6-5 to TRBJ1-1, with D possibly matching TRBD1 (6 bases). Deletions cut 2 bases from V and 8 bases from J, with 6 bases between. Per the germline V gene, CDR1 is MNHEY and CDR2 is SVGAGI. The CDR3 runs to 11 residues. The CDR3 loop reads CASSYGTEAFF. The CDR3 bases are TGTGCCAGCAGTTACGGGACAGAAGCTTTCTTT.

The genes are TRBV10-2 and TRBJ1-2, with TRBD1 matching over 7 bases. V lost 6 bases, J lost 6 bases, and 7 bases stayed unmatched. Germline V gene data show CDR1 as WSHSY and CDR2 as SAAADI. The CDR3 length is 13 residues. CDR3 nucleotide sequence: TGCGCCAGCAGGGAGAGGGGGCCTGATGGCTACACCTTC. It is translated as CASRERGPDGYTF.

This clone appeared a single time. The rearrangement uses TRBV9 and TRBJ1-2; maybe TRBD1 (6 bases). CDR3 size: 14 residues. Trimming stripped 0 bases from V and 4 bases from J, with 10 bases between. CDR1 and CDR2 (germline): SGDLS, YYNGEE. This CDR3 reads CASSVDQQGYGYTF. The CDR3 bases are TGTGCCAGCAGCGTAGATCAACAGGGCTATGGCTACACCTTC. Based on the CDR3 plus reference TRBV9 and TRBJ1-2, the full variable domain is DSGVTQTPKHLITATGQRVTLRCSPRSGDLSVYWYQQSLDQGLQFLIQYYNGEERAKGNILERFSAQQFPDLHSELNLSSLELGDSALYFCASSVDQQGYGYTFGSGTRLTVV.

The rearrangement joins TRBV5-1 to TRBJ1-2, with 9 bases aligning to TRBD1. Germline trimming cut 3 bases from V and 4 bases from J; bases unmatched to any gene: 7. This CDR3 has 15 residues. Germline loops: CDR1 SGHRS, CDR2 YFSETQ. The CDR3 reads CASSSGSGQGYGYTF. The CDR3 nucleotides read TGCGCCAGCAGCTCGGGTTCGGGACAGGGCTATGGCTACACCTTC.

The chain couples TRBV30 to TRBJ1-5; 10 positions match TRBD1. Trimming removed 5 bases from V and 9 bases from J; junction bases left unmatched: 10. The CDR3 has 14 residues. From germline, CDR1 is GTSNPN and CDR2 SVGIG (reference sequence). CDR3 amino acids: CAWGTGVQLRPQHF. The CDR3 region has the DNA TGTGCCTGGGGGACAGGGGTTCAACTGAGGCCCCAGCATTTT.

V gene TRBV5-1 combines with J gene TRBJ1-1, with TRBD1 matching over 9 bases. The CDR3 spans 16 residues. V dropped 3 bases and J dropped 0; count of bases not matched to a gene: 6. Germline lookup yields CDR1 SGHRS and CDR2 YFSETQ. CDR3 residues: CASSWGGTGLNTEAFF. The DNA for the CDR3 is TGCGCCAGCAGCTGGGGGGGGACAGGGTTGAACACTGAAGCTTTCTTT.

This clone was picked up one time. V usage is TRBV27 and J usage is TRBJ2-2; possibly TRBD1 for D (6 bases). The V and J ends lost 5 bases and 2 bases respectively, with 15 bases between them. The germline V gene has CDR1 MNHEY and CDR2 SMNVEV (reference sequence). The CDR3 contains 16 residues. The CDR3 here is CASSPLDRANTGELFF. CDR3 nucleotides: TGTGCCAGCAGTCCCCTGGACAGAGCTAACACCGGGGAGCTGTTTTTT.

This clone was observed a few times. The chain recombines TRBV10-3 with TRBJ2-3; D might be TRBD2 (6 bases). Germline V CDR1 and CDR2: ENHRY, SYGVKD. The V end was cut by 2 bases, the J end by 14 bases, with 14 bases between. This CDR3 comprises 12 residues. For the CDR3, the DNA is TGTGCCATCAGTGAGGGGGGGACCGGAGTGTATTTT. It specifies CAISEGGTGVYF.

CDR3 sequence (DNA): TGTGCCACCAGCACAGGCGGGGTTGGGGAGACCCAGTACTTC. Translated: CATSTGGVGETQYF. The rearrangement uses TRBV15 and TRBJ2-5; a possible D gene is TRBD2 (6 bases). The CDR3 extends over 14 amino acids. V was trimmed by 4 bases and J by 5 bases, leaving 14 bases between them. Germline V lookup: CDR1 LNHNV, CDR2 YYDKDF (reference sequence).

A note on this clone: This specimen includes other DNA sequences encoding the same CDR3. J is TRBJ1-1 and V is TRBV7-9; perhaps TRBD1 as D (5 bases). Between the trimmed V and J ends, which lost 5 bases and 1 base, there was a span of 8 bases. Germline CDR1 SEHNR, CDR2 FQNEAQ (reference sequence). The CDR3 covers 13 residues. CDR3 DNA: TGTGCCAGCAGCCCCACAGGGAACACTGAAGCTTTCTTT. The encoded protein is CASSPTGNTEAFF. Based on the CDR3 plus reference TRBV7-9 and TRBJ1-1, the full variable domain is DTGVSQNPRHKITKRGQNVTFRCDPISEHNRLYWYRQTLGQGPEFLTYFQNEAQLEKSRLLSDRFSAERPKGSFSTLEIQRTEQGDSAMYLCASSPTGNTEAFFGQGTRLTVV.

This clone was seen more than once but under ten times. J is TRBJ2-5 and V is TRBV2, with a possible D match to TRBD1 (5 bases). This CDR3 comprises 13 residues. Germline loops: CDR1 SNHLY, CDR2 FYNNEI. Deletions cut 7 bases from V and 0 bases from J, with 9 bases between. In DNA form, the CDR3 reads TGTGCCAGCAATGCAGGGAACCAAGAGACCCAGTACTTC. Translated, it gives CASNAGNQETQYF. The variable domain in full, completed from reference TRBV2 and TRBJ2-5, reads EPEVTQTPSHQVTQMGQEVILRCVPISNHLYFYWYRQILGQKVEFLVSFYNNEISEKSEIFDDQFSVERPDGSNFTLKIRSTKLEDSAMYFCASNAGNQETQYFGPGTRLLVL.

This chain uses TRBV6-5 with TRBJ2-2; 9 positions agree with TRBD1. The CDR3 sequence is 14 residues long. J was trimmed by 6 bases and V by 9 bases; bases with no gene match: 8. CDR1 is MNHEY, CDR2 SVGAGI, per germline. CDR3 coding DNA: TGTGCCAGGCGGGGACAGGGTGGGGCCGGGGAGCTGTTTTTT. Residues: CARRGQGGAGELFF.

V and J are TRBV6-6 and TRBJ1-2, with a possible D match to TRBD1 (6 bases). From germline, CDR1 is MNHNY and CDR2 SVGAGI (reference sequence). The CDR3 sequence is 15 residues long. Trimming pared 2 bases from V and 4 bases from J, leaving 14 bases between. The CDR3 region is CASSYQGQPLYGYTF. Written as DNA, the CDR3 is TGTGCCAGCAGTTACCAAGGACAGCCCCTCTATGGCTACACCTTC.

V and J are TRBV5-4 and TRBJ1-2; TRBD1 aligns across 9 bases. The CDR3 extends over 15 amino acids. Germline V gives CDR1 SGHNT, CDR2 YYREEE (reference sequence). Losses at the gene ends were 4 bases for V and 4 bases for J; bases not matched to a gene: 8. The CDR3 loop is CASSNPGTGSYGYTF. The DNA for the CDR3 is TGTGCCAGCAGCAATCCCGGGACAGGGAGCTATGGCTACACCTTC.

V is TRBV18 and J is TRBJ2-1, with 8 bases aligning to TRBD1. Germline CDR1 is KGHSH and CDR2 is LQKENI. V dropped 3 bases and J dropped 4; count of bases not matched to a gene: 5. The CDR3 length is 15 residues. The CDR3 loop is CASSPGDRFYNEQFF. The CDR3 nucleotides read TGTGCCAGCTCACCGGGGGACAGGTTTTACAATGAGCAGTTCTTC.

The V and J genes are TRBV7-9 and TRBJ1-2; the D is unclear. The length of the CDR3 is 15 residues. Germline V gives CDR1 SEHNR, CDR2 FQNEAQ (reference sequence). V shed 1 base and J shed 8 bases, with 17 bases lying between them. CDR3 amino acids: CASSLGSAITRGYTF. In nucleotides, the CDR3 is TGTGCCAGCAGCTTAGGGTCCGCTATAACTAGAGGCTACACCTTC.

V usage is TRBV2 and J usage is TRBJ1-5; unclear D gene. The CDR3 is 14 residues long. CDR1 is SNHLY, CDR2 FYNNEI, per germline. The ends were cut back, 2 bases at V and 3 bases at J, with 8 bases in the middle. CDR3: CASSEQAYNQPQHF. The CDR3 coding sequence is TGTGCCAGCAGTGAACAGGCTTACAATCAGCCCCAGCATTTT.

This clone was detected a few times. The chain joins TRBV6-5 to TRBJ1-5, with D perhaps matching TRBD1 (6 bases). CDR3 length equals 14 residues. Trimming removed 5 bases from V and 3 bases from J, with 11 bases in between. Germline CDR1 MNHEY, CDR2 SVGAGI. CDR3 nucleotide sequence: TGTGCCAGCAGTCCGACAGGCCTCAATCAGCCCCAGCATTTT. Its protein product is CASSPTGLNQPQHF.

V and J are TRBV4-1 and TRBJ1-5, with D maybe TRBD1 (6 bases). Trimming removed 1 base from V and 7 bases from J, with 11 bases in between. Germline V CDR1 and CDR2: MGHRA, YSYEKL. The CDR3 totals 14 residues. CDR3 DNA sequence: TGCGCCAGCAGCCAAGTGGGGGCAAGGCAGCCCCAGCATTTT. It is translated as CASSQVGARQPQHF.

J is TRBJ1-1 and V is TRBV7-9; TRBD1 is a possible D gene (5 bases). The length of the CDR3 is 15 residues. V dropped 3 bases and J dropped 4 bases, with 15 bases sitting between them. Germline V gene sequence: CDR1 SEHNR, CDR2 FQNEAQ (reference sequence). This chain's CDR3 is CASSFTPRGGTEAFF. The CDR3 DNA reads TGTGCCAGCAGCTTTACGCCCCGGGGGGGCACTGAAGCTTTCTTT.

Points on this clone: Relative to the germline gene, one junction end is altered; a read error may explain this. The same CDR3 also results from other DNA sequences found in this sample. J is TRBJ2-3 and V is TRBV5-4; 10 bases map to TRBD2. The CDR3 covers 14 residues. Per the germline V gene, CDR1 is SGHNT and CDR2 is YYREEE (reference sequence). The CDR3 sequence is CASSSGGSTDTQYF. The CDR3 region has the DNA TGTGCCAGCAGTAGCGGGGGGAGCACAGACACGCAGTATTTT.

The gene calls are TRBV30 and TRBJ1-2, with TRBD1 matching over 9 bases. From germline, CDR1 is GTSNPN and CDR2 SVGIG (reference sequence). The CDR3 runs to 15 residues. The J segment lost 3 bases and the V segment lost 5 bases, leaving 10 bases of the junction unmatched. CDR3 sequence: CAWGTGLFPHYGYTF. The CDR3 DNA follows: TGTGCCTGGGGGACAGGGTTATTCCCCCACTATGGCTACACCTTC. The full variable domain, with the rest looked up from reference TRBV30 and TRBJ1-2, is SQTIHQWPATLVQPVGSPLSLECTVEGTSNPNLYWYRQAAGRGLQLLFYSVGIGQISSEVPQNLSASRPQDRQFILSSKKLLLSDSGFYLCAWGTGLFPHYGYTFGSGTRLTVV.

A remark on this clone: Other DNA sequences of this sample code for an identical CDR3. The rearrangement uses TRBV5-1 and TRBJ2-5; D not certain. Germline values: CDR1 SGHRS, CDR2 YFSETQ. Trimming took off 0 bases at V and 5 bases at J, with 8 bases between the two ends. The length of the CDR3 is 13 residues. CDR3 in DNA: TGCGCCAGCAGCTTGGCCCCTTTGGAGACCCAGTACTTC. It is translated as CASSLAPLETQYF. Complete variable domain (other parts from reference TRBV5-1 and TRBJ2-5): KAGVTQTPRYLIKTRGQQVTLSCSPISGHRSVSWYQQTPGQGLQFLFEYFSETQRNKGNFPGRFSGRQFSNSRSEMNVSTLELGDSALYLCASSLAPLETQYFGPGTRLLVL.

V and J are TRBV6-1 and TRBJ1-1; D unclear. The CDR3 has 12 residues. Germline values: CDR1 MNHNS, CDR2 SASEGT. Trimming stripped 7 bases from V and 7 bases from J, with 13 bases between. DNA for the CDR3: TGTGCCAGCATATCGGGGAGATGTGAAGCTTTCTTT. Encoded protein: CASISGRCEAFF.

J is TRBJ1-2 and V is TRBV6-5, with unresolved D. CDR1 is MNHEY, CDR2 SVGAGI, per germline. This CDR3 comprises 14 residues. Trimming took off 6 bases at V and 9 bases at J, with 20 bases between the two ends. The CDR3 region is CASRRRTDRGSYTF. Written as DNA, the CDR3 is TGTGCCAGCAGGCGAAGGACGGACCGGGGTAGCTACACCTTC.

J is TRBJ1-3 and V is TRBV7-2; D might be TRBD1 (6 bases). The germline V gene encodes CDR1 SGHTA and CDR2 FQGNSA. This CDR3 has 15 amino acids. V lost 5 bases and J 1 base, leaving 12 bases between the germline ends. The CDR3 DNA sequence: TGTGCCAGCAGCCCTAGGACAGTTTCTGGAAACACCATATATTTT. It translates to CASSPRTVSGNTIYF.

The J gene is TRBJ1-2, the V gene TRBV25-1, with a tentative D call TRBD1 (6 bases). The CDR3 length is 14 residues. CDR1 MGHDK and CDR2 SYGVNS come from the germline V gene. The V and J ends lost 8 bases and 6 bases respectively, with 19 bases between them. CDR3 in amino acids: CASLPQDSEDGYTF. CDR3 nucleotides: TGTGCCAGCCTACCACAGGACAGTGAGGATGGCTACACCTTC.

The rearrangement uses TRBV6-1 and TRBJ2-1, with D maybe TRBD2 (6 bases). CDR3 length: 14 amino acids. Trimming took 6 bases from V and 9 from J, leaving 18 bases between them. Germline V gene lookup returns CDR1 MNHNS and CDR2 SASEGT. The chain's CDR3 is CASRAGTREGEQFF. CDR3 in DNA: TGTGCCAGCAGGGCCGGGACTCGCGAAGGTGAGCAGTTCTTC.